This T cell receptor beta chain came from a study of T cell responses to AZD1222 COVID-19 vaccine. Here immunoSEQ multiplex PCR was the method, and the copy in TCRdb shows in-frame clones only, minus some. This table holds under 110,000 clones, approximately 87% found once. Of note for this clone: Its antigen is unknown.

Study-wide results and limits: Repertoires were collected only later (after the peak T cell response had occurred). Close to half of all spike-specific TCRs reportedly target regions of the variants that are unmutated. Most donors were white British, females outnumbered males, and clonal diversity was possibly underestimated.

The CDR3 sequence is 15 residues long. V was cut by 5 bases and J by 2 bases, with 13 bases left in between. Germline V gene lookup returns CDR1 MDHEN and CDR2 SYDVKM. The V and J genes are TRBV28 and TRBJ1-5; D remains unclear. Material: peripheral blood, obtained on day 0 of AZD1222 vaccination. This clonotype originated in an adult in good health. The CDR3 here is CASSGGGLGNQPQHF. The CDR3 bases are TGTGCCAGCAGTGGAGGCGGTTTGGGCAATCAGCCCCAGCATTTT.